These 13 T cell receptor beta chains were sequenced from one sample in a study of radiotherapy plus CTLA-4 blockade in lung cancer. Sequencing was performed with immunoSEQ multiplex PCR; in TCRdb, only in-frame clones are kept and a portion is missing. The top ten hold more than 7% of the sample, which has 55,000 to 80,000 clones, roughly 80% seen once. The specimen comprised peripheral blood, sampled from a patient treated with radiotherapy plus ipilimumab. Receptors were obtained from a human donor with non-small cell lung cancer who had a complete response to radiotherapy plus ipilimumab.

This chain uses TRBV11-2 with TRBJ1-2; D remains unclear. Germline values: CDR1 SGHAT, CDR2 FQNNGV. V dropped 1 base and J dropped 1 base, with 4 bases sitting between them. This CDR3 is 13 amino acids long. CDR3 bases: TGTGCCAGCAGCTTAGGACTTAACTATGGCTACACCTTC. The encoded protein is CASSLGLNYGYTF. The whole variable domain, filled in from reference TRBV11-2 and TRBJ1-2, reads EAGVAQSPRYKIIEKRQSVAFWCNPISGHATLYWYQQILGQGPKLLIQFQNNGVVDDSQLPKDRFSAERLKGVDSTLKIQPAKLEDSAVYLCASSLGLNYGYTFGSGTRLTVV.

The chain recombines TRBV9 with TRBJ1-4; D might be TRBD1 (5 bases). The CDR3 runs to 16 residues. With 0 bases removed from V and 4 bases from J, the gap between germline ends came to 13 bases. The germline CDR1 and CDR2 sequences are SGDLS and YYNGEE. CDR3 bases: TGTGCCAGCAGCGTAGGACCGGGACTGAGTAATGAAAAACTGTTTTTT. It encodes CASSVGPGLSNEKLFF.

The chain uses TRBV5-8 and TRBJ1-5, with D tentatively TRBD1 (5 bases). Trimming left V 4 bases short and J 3 bases short, with 17 bases between. Germline V gene lookup returns CDR1 SGHTS and CDR2 YDEGEE. This CDR3 has 16 amino acids. CDR3 sequence reads: CASSLHSIGTNQPQHF. CDR3 DNA sequence: TGTGCCAGCAGCCTACACTCAATCGGGACCAATCAGCCCCAGCATTTT.

DNA of the CDR3: TGTGCCTGGAGTCCCGGGACAGGGGTTTTTGGGAAAACCTACGAGCAGTACTTC. Amino acid sequence: CAWSPGTGVFGKTYEQYF. The chain has TRBV30 and TRBJ2-7, with 10 bases lining up with TRBD1. Per the germline V gene, CDR1 is GTSNPN and CDR2 is SVGIG (reference sequence). This CDR3 spans 18 amino acids. The V segment lost 2 bases and the J segment 2 bases; nucleotides outside the gene matches: 15.

This rearrangement joins TRBV5-8 to TRBJ1-2; D might be TRBD1 (6 bases). The CDR3 runs 12 residues. V was clipped by 2 bases and J by 4 bases, with 6 bases between them. Looked up from germline, CDR1 is SGHTS and CDR2 is YDEGEE. The CDR3: CASSLQGYGYTF. The CDR3 region has the DNA TGTGCCAGCAGCTTACAGGGCTATGGCTACACCTTC.

This chain links TRBV6-4 with TRBJ2-1, with 8 positions matching TRBD1. Germline V gene data show CDR1 as MRHNA and CDR2 as SNTAGT. With 4 bases clipped from V and 9 bases from J, the junction kept 2 bases outside the gene matches. There are 12 residues in the CDR3. CDR3 DNA: TGTGCCAGCAGTGGCCAGGGGGCTGAGCAGTTCTTC. Translating gives CASSGQGAEQFF.

This clone has more than one count but fewer than ten. The J gene is TRBJ1-4, the V gene TRBV19; the D is unclear. In germline, CDR1 is LNHDA, CDR2 SQIVND (reference sequence). The CDR3 has 14 amino acids. V lost 5 bases to trimming and J lost 0 bases, with 7 bases between them. CDR3 protein: CASSERATNEKLFF. CDR3 bases: TGTGCCAGTAGTGAAAGGGCAACTAATGAAAAACTGTTTTTT.

This sequence joins TRBV7-2 and TRBJ1-5, with D unclear. The CDR3 has 16 amino acids. The V end lost 1 base, the J end lost 0 bases, and 10 bases lay between the germline ends. Germline CDR1 reads SGHTA; CDR2 reads FQGNSA. The DNA of the CDR3 is TGTGCCAGCAGCTTAGATGCAGGCGTTAGCAATCAGCCCCAGCATTTT. As protein: CASSLDAGVSNQPQHF.

The CDR3 loop is CASSPRGLRETQYF. The CDR3 DNA sequence: TGTGCCAGCAGCCCCCGGGGGCTGAGGGAGACCCAGTACTTC. The chain joins TRBV9 to TRBJ2-5; possibly TRBD1 or TRBD2 for D (6 bases each). The germline V and J ends were trimmed by 4 bases and 5 bases, with 15 bases remaining between them. The CDR3 contains 14 residues. CDR1 and CDR2 from the germline V gene are SGDLS and YYNGEE. Full variable domain (rest looked up from reference TRBV9 and TRBJ2-5): DSGVTQTPKHLITATGQRVTLRCSPRSGDLSVYWYQQSLDQGLQFLIQYYNGEERAKGNILERFSAQQFPDLHSELNLSSLELGDSALYFCASSPRGLRETQYFGPGTRLLVL.

V is TRBV7-2 and J is TRBJ1-1; tentative D call: TRBD1 (5 bases). The CDR3 spans 14 residues. V was cut by 2 bases and J by 1 base, with 8 bases left in between. The germline V gene encodes CDR1 SGHTA and CDR2 FQGNSA. The CDR3, as DNA: TGTGCCAGCAGCTTATTCGGACAGAACACTGAAGCTTTCTTT. Translation: CASSLFGQNTEAFF.

This clone was recorded a few times. The rearrangement uses TRBV2 and TRBJ1-3, with D hard to call. Germline lookup yields CDR1 SNHLY and CDR2 FYNNEI. The CDR3 loop spans 14 amino acids. The V and J ends lost 2 bases and 0 bases respectively, with 5 bases between them. In DNA, the CDR3 is TGTGCCAGCAGTGAACGCTACTCTGGAAACACCATATATTTT. Translated: CASSERYSGNTIYF.

This clone was picked up a small number of times. In the same sample, other DNA sequences code for this CDR3. The chain joins TRBV19 to TRBJ1-1; D gene uncertain. The V and J ends lost 3 bases and 2 bases respectively, with 7 bases between them. This CDR3 contains 13 residues. Germline CDR1 reads LNHDA; CDR2 reads SQIVND (reference sequence). CDR3: CASSIWVNTEAFF. The CDR3 DNA sequence: TGTGCCAGTAGTATCTGGGTCAACACTGAAGCTTTCTTT.

The V gene is TRBV11-2, the J gene TRBJ1-2, with D tentatively TRBD1 (5 bases). CDR3 length equals 13 residues. Trimming shortened V by 5 bases and J by 5 bases, and 12 bases separated the two germline ends. Germline V gives CDR1 SGHAT, CDR2 FQNNGV. CDR3 coding DNA: TGTGCCAGCAGCCCCGGTAGGGGATATGGCTACACCTTC. Translation: CASSPGRGYGYTF.